This T cell receptor (beta chain) was obtained from a study of T cells in localized non-small cell lung cancer. Points from the study as a whole: Longer survival (overall) was linked to higher T cell density in blood. Adjacent lung had a median around 50 of the 100 largest tumor clones. Uninvolved nearby lung showed the greatest T cell clonality, exceeding that found in tumor.

With respect to this clone: Its antigen is undetermined.

TCRdb's table, derived via immunoSEQ multiplex PCR, lists solely in-frame clones and lacks some. The table records about 79,000 clones, 84% of them present only once. From germline, CDR1 is SQVTM and CDR2 ANQGSEA. This CDR3 spans 13 amino acids. Trimming pared 2 bases from V and 9 bases from J, leaving 13 bases between. The material was peripheral blood, obtained before any cancer treatment. The sequence was obtained from an older female donor with stage I lung adenocarcinoma. The chain carries TRBV29-1 and TRBJ2-2, with D possibly matching TRBD1 (5 bases). This chain's CDR3 is CSVERQGGRELFF. The CDR3 DNA follows: TGCAGCGTTGAACGGCAGGGTGGGAGGGAGCTGTTTTTT.